This T cell receptor beta chain was captured by sequencing in a study of cytomegalovirus exposure and HLA in healthy donors. Points from the study as a whole: In a later analysis, TCR beta V- and J-gene trimming was associated with a missense DCLRE1C variant.

Both 60 Vbeta primers and 13 Jbeta primers went into the PCR. Clones were sequenced by immunoSEQ multiplex PCR, and TCRdb holds only the in-frame ones, with some missing. In the table there are a few hundred thousand clones, about 80% of which are singletons. On this clone: Its specificity is not known.

V was trimmed by 0 bases and J by 4 bases, leaving 14 bases between them. The germline gives CDR1 SGHRS, CDR2 YFSETQ. There are 15 residues in the CDR3. The TCR originated in a man between 18 and 29 years old in good health and CMV-seronegative. J is TRBJ2-7 and V is TRBV5-1; TRBD2 might be the D (6 bases). Sequencing used PBMCs. The DNA for the CDR3 is TGCGCCAGCAGCTTGGCTCCGGCTAGCGTGTACGAGCAGTACTTC. Translated: CASSLAPASVYEQYF.